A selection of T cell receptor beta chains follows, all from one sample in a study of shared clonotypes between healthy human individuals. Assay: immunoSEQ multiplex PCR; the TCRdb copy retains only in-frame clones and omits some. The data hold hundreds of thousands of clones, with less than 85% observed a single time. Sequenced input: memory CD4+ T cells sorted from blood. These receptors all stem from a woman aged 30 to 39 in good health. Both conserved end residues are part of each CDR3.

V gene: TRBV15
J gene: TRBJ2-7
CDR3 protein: CATSRESGGTYEQYF

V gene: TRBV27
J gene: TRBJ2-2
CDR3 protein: CASSRKGLPSGELFF

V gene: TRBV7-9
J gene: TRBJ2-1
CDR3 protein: CASRPGQGPSYNEQFF

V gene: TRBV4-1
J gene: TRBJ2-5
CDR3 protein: CASSQDSGGWGYQETQYF

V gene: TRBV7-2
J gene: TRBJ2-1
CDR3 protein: CASSFRASGYYNEQFF

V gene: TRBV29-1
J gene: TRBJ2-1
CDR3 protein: CSVVRLAGTYNEQFF

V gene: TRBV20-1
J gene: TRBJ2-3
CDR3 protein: CSASGASGTAF

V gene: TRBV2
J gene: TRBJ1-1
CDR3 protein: CASSVHQYTEAFF

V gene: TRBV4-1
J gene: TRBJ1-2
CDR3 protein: CASSQGTGGESGGYTF

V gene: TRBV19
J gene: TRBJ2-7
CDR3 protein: CASSGKGRNEQYF

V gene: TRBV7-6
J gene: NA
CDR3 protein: CASTPIAGSSYEQYF

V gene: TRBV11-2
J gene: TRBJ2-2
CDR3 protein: CASSLDISVPTGELFF

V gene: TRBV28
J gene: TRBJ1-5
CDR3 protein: CASSYRDRALFSNQPQHF

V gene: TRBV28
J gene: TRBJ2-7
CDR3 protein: CASSLGSSYEQYF

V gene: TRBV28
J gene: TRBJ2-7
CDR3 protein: CASNYALWGEQYF

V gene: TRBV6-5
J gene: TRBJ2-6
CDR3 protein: CASSYVGAGANVLTF

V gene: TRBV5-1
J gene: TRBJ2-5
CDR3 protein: CASSLEGRGHETQYF

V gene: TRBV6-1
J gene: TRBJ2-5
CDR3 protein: CASSAQQETQYF

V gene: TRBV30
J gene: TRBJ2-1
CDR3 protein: CAWSRLVAGTNEQFF

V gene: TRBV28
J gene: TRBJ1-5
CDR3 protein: CASSSYRDLAQPQHF

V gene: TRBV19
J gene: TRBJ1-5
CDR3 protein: CASTSLGGQLIQPQHF

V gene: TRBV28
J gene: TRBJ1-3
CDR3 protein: CASTEGGPGNTIYF

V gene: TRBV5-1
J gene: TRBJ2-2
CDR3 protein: CASSFTADTRDTGELFF

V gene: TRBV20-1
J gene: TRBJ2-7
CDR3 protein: CSISPGYEQYF

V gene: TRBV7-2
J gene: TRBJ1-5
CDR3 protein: CASSPAVGSHQPQHF

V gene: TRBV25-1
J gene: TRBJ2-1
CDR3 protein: CASRTVGGEQFF

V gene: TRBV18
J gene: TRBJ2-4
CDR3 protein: CASSPPGPAKNIQYF

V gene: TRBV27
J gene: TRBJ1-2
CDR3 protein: CASSLSSGTGGYTF

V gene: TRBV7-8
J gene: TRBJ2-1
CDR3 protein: CASSPFRGGNEQFF

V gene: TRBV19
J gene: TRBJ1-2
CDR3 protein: CASSIRRGSYGYTF

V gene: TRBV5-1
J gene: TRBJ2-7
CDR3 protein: CASSAGTIHSYEQYF

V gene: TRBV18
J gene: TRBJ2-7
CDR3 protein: CASSPRQGTYEQYF

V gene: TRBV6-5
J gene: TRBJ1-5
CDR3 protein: CASRLGQSSNQPQHF

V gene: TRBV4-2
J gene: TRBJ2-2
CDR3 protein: CASSQVASTGELFF

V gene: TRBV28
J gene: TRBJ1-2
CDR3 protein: CASSLWKPSGTADGYTF

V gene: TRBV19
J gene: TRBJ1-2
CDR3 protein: CASTRTHKQGDHYGYTF

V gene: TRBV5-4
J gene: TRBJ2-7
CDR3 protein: CASSPKGGDAYEQYF

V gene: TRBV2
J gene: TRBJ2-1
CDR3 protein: CASSEVAGGSEQFF

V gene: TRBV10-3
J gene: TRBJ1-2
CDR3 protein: CAISEMVGYGYTF

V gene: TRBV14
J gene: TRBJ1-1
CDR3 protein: CASSQDGAGEAFF

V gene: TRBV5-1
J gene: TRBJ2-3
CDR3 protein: CASSRNLAGDTDTQYF

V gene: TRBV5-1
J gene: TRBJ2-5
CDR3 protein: CASSVIQGGQETQYF